The present TCR beta chain was sequenced within a study of cytomegalovirus exposure and HLA in healthy donors. On the study more broadly: In an early release, HLA-typed donors contributed tens of millions of unique TCR sequences.

Germline CDR1 is SGDLS and CDR2 is YYNGEE. J gave up 6 bases and V 3 bases, and 7 bases lay outside the gene matches. The CDR3 length is 15 residues. Primers: 60 Vbeta forward and 13 Jbeta reverse. Produced via immunoSEQ multiplex PCR; TCRdb's table is partial and in-frame only. The sample table includes 150,000 to 200,000 clones. To note about this clone: The antigen is unknown.

Findings and caveats of the study: The only immune exposure information that was available was CMV serostatus.

The origin of this receptor is a man aged 30 to 45 in good health and CMV-seronegative. This rearrangement joins TRBV9 to TRBJ2-3; 10 bases are a match to TRBD2. The source material was PBMCs. The CDR3 nucleotides read TGTGCCAGCAGCGGTCTTAGCGGGGGGACTGATACGCAGTATTTT. It codes for CASSGLSGGTDTQYF.